Each of the 17 T cell receptor beta chains below was sequenced from the same sample in a study of blood T cells in healthy people across ages (dated by TCRdb to between 2014 and 2017). The library was made by 5' RACE. For sequencing, an Illumina HiSeq 2500 was employed. A second PCR of roughly 7 to 11 cycles was performed with a sample-barcoded 5' primer and a J-beta primer mix. TCRdb ran its own pipeline on the public reads, namely fastp trimming at Q25 and MiXCR clone calling, and kept in-frame beta chains. Every CDR3 protein is listed once, alongside the most common genes and DNA of its rows. The table for this sample lists 450,000 to 700,000 distinct CDR3 sequences; 27% of them were counted only once. In total, the top ten clones hold less than 20% of the sample. Sequences were obtained from blood. The receptors here all came from a woman in her seventies in good health.

This clonotype was found a few times. V gene TRBV12-3 or TRBV12-4 combines with J gene TRBJ2-3; TRBD2 agrees at 8 bases. The CDR3 is 19 residues long. The V gene end was trimmed by 5 bases and the J gene end by 1 base; junction bases not matched to a gene: 17. This CDR3 is CASSPNPGLVLGGTDTQYF. The DNA of the CDR3 is TGTGCCAGCAGTCCAAATCCGGGACTAGTTTTAGGTGGCACAGATACGCAGTATTTT.

The chain is built from TRBV7-9 and TRBJ1-3; D is unclear. Germline CDR1 is SEHNR and CDR2 is FQNEAQ (reference sequence). The CDR3 sequence is 16 residues long. Trimming cost V 1 base and J 0 bases, with 10 bases left between them. For the CDR3, the DNA is TGTGCCAGCAGCTTAGGATCTCTTAACTCTGGAAACACCATATATTTT. Its translation is CASSLGSLNSGNTIYF.

A few counts support this clonotype. The gene calls are TRBV15 and TRBJ2-5; D is unresolved. Deletions cut 5 bases from V and 1 base from J, with 11 bases between. Per the germline V gene, CDR1 is LNHNV and CDR2 is YYDKDF (reference sequence). The CDR3 consists of 14 residues. The DNA for the CDR3 is TGTGCCACCAGCCTTAGTTGGGCCCAAGAGACCCAGTACTTC. Protein: CATSLSWAQETQYF.

The chain uses TRBV5-5 and TRBJ2-3; possible D gene TRBD1, 5 bases. Germline V gives CDR1 SGHKS, CDR2 YYEKEE (reference sequence). This CDR3 is built from 17 residues. The V and J ends lost 4 bases and 4 bases respectively, with 22 bases between them. As DNA, the CDR3 is TGTGCCAGCAGCGTCACCCTCAGGGCTTCTGGAGCAGATACGCAGTATTTT. Translation: CASSVTLRASGADTQYF.

This clonotype was recorded many times. This rearrangement joins TRBV12-3 or TRBV12-4 to TRBJ2-5; weak D call: TRBD2 (5 bases). Trimming left V 2 bases short and J 4 bases short, with 8 bases between. This CDR3 has 13 amino acids. The CDR3 DNA reads as TGTGCCAGCAGTTTACGGGGTCTAGAGACCCAGTACTTC. Its translation: CASSLRGLETQYF.

This clonotype was recorded at least ten times. This chain joins TRBV7-2 and TRBJ2-3, with unresolved D. V was shortened by 0 bases and J by 0 bases, with 10 bases between the two germline ends. Germline values: CDR1 SGHTA, CDR2 FQGNSA. This CDR3 contains 16 residues. The CDR3 region is CASSLAGHSSTDTQYF. The CDR3 DNA reads TGTGCCAGCAGCTTAGCAGGTCACAGTAGCACAGATACGCAGTATTTT. The whole variable domain, filled in from reference TRBV7-2 and TRBJ2-3, reads GAGVSQSPSNKVTEKGKDVELRCDPISGHTALYWYRQSLGQGLEFLIYFQGNSAPDKSGLPSDRFSAERTGGSVSTLTIQRTQQEDSAVYLCASSLAGHSSTDTQYFGPGTRLTVL.

The chain is built from TRBV20-1 and TRBJ2-1; TRBD2 aligns across 9 bases. This CDR3 is 14 amino acids long. After removal of 5 bases from V and 8 bases from J, the junction contained 10 bases not matched to a gene. Germline CDR1 is DFQATT and CDR2 is SNEGSKA (reference sequence). CDR3 sequence reads: CSAPPSGVGDEQFF. In DNA, the CDR3 is TGCAGTGCTCCTCCTAGCGGGGTTGGGGATGAGCAGTTCTTC.

As for this clonotype: Sequence at one end of the junction differs from germline and may be a read error. The rearrangement joins TRBV6-5 to TRBJ2-1, with D perhaps assigned TRBD1 or TRBD2 (5 bases each). The J call may be in error: the DNA end matches TRBJ2-5 better. Germline V gene sequence: CDR1 MNHEY, CDR2 SVGAGI. This CDR3 comprises 14 residues. The CDR3 region is CASFSTKGNKTQYF. The CDR3 nucleotides read TGCGCCAGCTTCTCGACTAAGGGGAATAAGACCCAGTACTTC.

This clonotype was seen just once. This CDR3 reads CASSDTGGGDTEAFF. CDR3 coding DNA: TGTGCCAGCAGTGATACAGGGGGAGGGGACACTGAAGCTTTCTTT. V usage is TRBV25-1 and J usage is TRBJ1-1; TRBD1 matches 8 bases. The V segment lost 3 bases and the J segment 3 bases; nucleotides outside the gene matches: 6. The V gene's germline CDR1 is MGHDK and CDR2 SYGVNS. This CDR3 is 15 amino acids long.

DNA for the CDR3: TGTGCCAGCAGCTTACGACAGGGCACTGGAAACACCATATATTTT. Translation gives CASSLRQGTGNTIYF. V gene TRBV3-1 combines with J gene TRBJ1-3; TRBD1 aligns across 7 bases. Germline CDR1 is LGHDT and CDR2 is YNNKEL (reference sequence). CDR3 size: 15 residues. The ends lost 5 bases at V and 2 bases at J; junction bases unmatched: 6.

This chain joins TRBV5-5 and TRBJ2-1; no reliable D call. V lost 2 bases, J lost 7 bases, and 16 bases lay in between. Germline-derived CDR1 and CDR2 are SGHKS and YYEKEE (reference sequence). This CDR3 comprises 15 residues. CDR3 nucleotide sequence: TGTGCCAGCAGCTTACACTCACCCGGCCAAAATGAGCAGTTCTTC. The encoded protein is CASSLHSPGQNEQFF.

The chain employs TRBV21-1 and TRBJ2-5; the DNA was not compared with TRBD1, the D call given in the table. TRBV21-1 has pseudogene status. The CDR3 sequence is 16 residues long. The CDR3 nucleotides read TGTGCCAGCAGCAACGGGACGACGGCTAAGAGAGAGACCCAGTACTTC. This translates into CASSNGTTAKRETQYF.

This clonotype was seen only a few times. The genes are TRBV15 and TRBJ1-1; D is perhaps TRBD1 (5 bases). The V end lost 1 base, the J end lost 11 bases, and 14 bases lay between the germline ends. This CDR3 is built from 13 residues. Looked up from germline, CDR1 is LNHNV and CDR2 is YYDKDF (reference sequence). The DNA of the CDR3 is TGTGCCACCAGCAGAGGTTCGCAGGGTCGGGCTTTCTTT. Encoded protein: CATSRGSQGRAFF.

This clonotype was recorded a few times. V and J are TRBV5-1 and TRBJ2-3, with 9 bases that match TRBD1. The junction had 5 bases not matched to a gene; V was cut back by 3 bases and J by 6 bases. Germline values: CDR1 SGHRS, CDR2 YFSETQ. The CDR3 loop spans 14 amino acids. This CDR3 is CASSSGQGYDTQYF. In DNA form, the CDR3 reads TGCGCCAGCAGCTCGGGACAGGGATACGATACGCAGTATTTT.

This chain links TRBV20-1 with TRBJ1-1; TRBD1 aligns across 10 bases. Trimming cost V 2 bases and J 10 bases; bases outside gene matches: 13. The CDR3 runs 15 residues. CDR1 is DFQATT and CDR2 is SNEGSKA in the germline V gene (reference sequence). The CDR3: CSARLGQGTGVGAFF. The CDR3 nucleotides are TGCAGTGCTAGATTGGGACAGGGGACCGGCGTAGGAGCTTTCTTT.

The chain employs TRBV7-8 and TRBJ2-2; TRBD1 matches at 10 bases. Germline lookup yields CDR1 SGHVS and CDR2 FQNEAQ. The junction had 3 bases not matched to a gene; V was cut back by 6 bases and J by 2 bases. CDR3 length: 15 amino acids. The CDR3 is CASRRQGANTGELFF. In DNA, the CDR3 is TGTGCCAGCAGGCGACAGGGGGCAAACACCGGGGAGCTGTTTTTT. The whole variable domain, filled in from reference TRBV7-8 and TRBJ2-2, reads GAGVSQSPRYKVAKRGQDVALRCDPISGHVSLFWYQQALGQGPEFLTYFQNEAQLDKSGLPSDRFFAERPEGSVSTLKIQRTQQEDSAVYLCASRRQGANTGELFFGEGSRLTVL.

The rearrangement links TRBV7-3 to TRBJ2-1; 10 nucleotides line up with TRBD2. After removal of 5 bases from V and 7 bases from J, the junction contained 14 bases not matched to a gene. Germline assignment: CDR1 SGHTA and CDR2 FQGTGA. The CDR3 length is 17 residues. The CDR3 protein is CASSLGTSDPSRNEQFF. The CDR3 nucleotides are TGTGCCAGCAGCCTCGGGACTAGCGACCCTTCCCGGAATGAGCAGTTCTTC.